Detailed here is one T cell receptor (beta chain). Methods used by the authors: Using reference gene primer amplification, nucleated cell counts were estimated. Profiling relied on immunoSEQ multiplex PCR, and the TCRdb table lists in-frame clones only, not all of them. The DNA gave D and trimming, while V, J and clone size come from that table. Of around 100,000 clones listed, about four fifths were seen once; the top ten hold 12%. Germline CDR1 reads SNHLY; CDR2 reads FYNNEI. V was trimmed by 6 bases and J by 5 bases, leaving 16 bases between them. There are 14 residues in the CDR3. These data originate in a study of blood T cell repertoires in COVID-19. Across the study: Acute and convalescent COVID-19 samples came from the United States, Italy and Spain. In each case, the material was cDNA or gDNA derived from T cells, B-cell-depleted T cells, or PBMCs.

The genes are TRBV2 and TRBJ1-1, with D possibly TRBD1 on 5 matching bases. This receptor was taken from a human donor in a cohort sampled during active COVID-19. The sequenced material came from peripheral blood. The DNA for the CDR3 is TGTGCCAGCAGACCGACAGTACGAGCAACTGAAGCTTTCTTT. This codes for CASRPTVRATEAFF. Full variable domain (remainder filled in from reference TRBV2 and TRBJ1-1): EPEVTQTPSHQVTQMGQEVILRCVPISNHLYFYWYRQILGQKVEFLVSFYNNEISEKSEIFDDQFSVERPDGSNFTLKIRSTKLEDSAMYFCASRPTVRATEAFFGQGTRLTVV.